This record concerns one TCR beta chain sequence. This CDR3 spans 16 amino acids. The trim removed 8 bases at V and 6 bases at J, leaving 13 bases unmatched. CDR1 and CDR2 (germline): SGHVS, FNYEAQ. The data are from a study of blood T cell repertoires in COVID-19. Study context: The United States, Italy and Spain supplied acute and convalescent COVID-19 samples. T cells, B-cell-depleted T cells, or PBMCs provided the cDNA or gDNA that served as material.

The data were produced by immunoSEQ multiplex PCR, yet TCRdb's version contains in-frame clones alone and is incomplete. Among 150,000 to 200,000 clones listed, 88% were seen once. This sequence joins TRBV7-6 and TRBJ2-2; 9 bases are shared with TRBD1. The TCR comes from a woman in her late teens or twenties who had recovered from COVID-19. Sequences were obtained from PBMCs or T cells enriched from blood (not recorded which). The CDR3 coding sequence is TGTGCCAGCGAACAATCCGGGACAGGGAGGGCCGGGGAGCTGTTTTTT. It is translated as CASEQSGTGRAGELFF.